This is a list of T cell receptor beta chains from one sample in a study of shared clonotypes between healthy human individuals. Measured with immunoSEQ multiplex PCR; TCRdb has only the in-frame clones, and not every one. Of about 320,000 clones detected, roughly 87% appear once; the ten largest clones hold roughly 15%. The sample consisted of memory CD8+ T cells sorted from blood. The receptors here all came from a man between 18 and 35 years old in good health. Each CDR3 is given with its conserved first and last residue. A D gene is named only where the DNA matches it firmly. Size tells how often a clone was seen (once, few, many) or the class of an expanded clone, and some rows leave it out.

d_call j_call v_call clone_size cdr3_aa cdr3_nt
TRBD2 TRBJ2-1 TRBV19 - CASTSGLAGVDEQFF TGTGCCAGTACCTCGGGACTAGCGGGAGTGGATGAGCAGTTCTTC
- TRBJ2-1 TRBV7-6 - CASSFLFAEFENEQFF TGTGCCAGCAGCTTCCTATTCGCGGAATTTGAGAATGAGCAGTTCTTC
- TRBJ2-1 TRBV25-1 - CASAAAPNEQFF TGTGCCAGCGCCGCCGCCCCTAATGAGCAGTTCTTC
- TRBJ2-4 TRBV7-9 - CASNHMQGDIQYF TGTGCCAGCAACCACATGCAGGGAGACATTCAGTACTTC
- TRBJ2-7 TRBV5-6 - CASSPQGSYEQYF TGTGCCAGCAGCCCACAGGGCTCCTACGAGCAGTACTTC
TRBD2 TRBJ2-1 TRBV7-9 - CASSSTSGTHNEQFF TGTGCCAGCAGCTCGACTAGCGGGACACACAATGAGCAGTTCTTC
- TRBJ2-2 TRBV11-2 many CASGGELTGELFF TGTGCCAGCGGCGGCGAGCTGACCGGGGAGCTGTTTTTT
- TRBJ2-1 TRBV27 - CASSLSRLASYNEQFF TGTGCCAGCAGTTTATCGAGACTCGCTTCCTACAATGAGCAGTTCTTC
- TRBJ1-1 TRBV7-3 - CASSGSHAEAFF TGTGCCAGCAGCGGGAGTCATGCTGAAGCTTTCTTT
- TRBJ1-2 TRBV5-4 - CASSGIDTF TGTGCCAGCAGCGGTATCGACACCTTC
- TRBJ2-1 TRBV7-9 - CASSTPGDSKPYNEQFF TGTGCCAGCAGCACCCCAGGAGACTCAAAACCATACAATGAGCAGTTCTTC
- TRBJ2-1 TRBV5-1 - CASSFHDEQFF TGCGCCAGCAGCTTTCACGATGAGCAGTTCTTC
- TRBJ1-1 TRBV29-1 - CSVVGGNTEAFF TGCAGCGTTGTCGGAGGGAACACTGAAGCTTTCTTT
TRBD1 TRBJ1-5 TRBV28 - CASSFARQGLQPQHF TGTGCCAGCAGTTTTGCCCGACAGGGACTTCAGCCCCAGCATTTT
TRBD2 TRBJ2-7 TRBV28 - CASTVLAREGIYEQYF TGTGCCAGCACCGTTTTAGCGCGGGAGGGGATCTACGAGCAGTACTTC
TRBD1 TRBJ1-2 TRBV9 - CASSVEGAVRSGYTF TGTGCCAGCAGCGTAGAGGGGGCAGTGAGGTCCGGGTACACCTTC
TRBD1 TRBJ2-7 TRBV4-1 - CASSQGTEGAASYEQYF TGCGCCAGCAGCCAAGGGACAGAGGGGGCGGCCTCCTACGAGCAGTACTTC
TRBD1 TRBJ1-5 TRBV9 few CASSPGGWNQPQHF TGTGCCAGCAGCCCAGGGGGCTGGAATCAGCCCCAGCATTTT
TRBD1 TRBJ1-2 TRBV6-5 few CASSYVRTGGGYGYTF TGTGCCAGCAGTTACGTACGAACAGGGGGAGGCTATGGCTACACCTTC
- TRBJ2-1 TRBV13 - CASSLGGNEQFF TGTGCCAGCAGCTTAGGAGGGAATGAGCAGTTCTTC
- TRBJ2-3 TRBV28 few CASSQDGERPDTQYF TGTGCCAGCAGCCAGGACGGGGAGAGACCAGATACGCAGTATTTT
- TRBJ2-5 TRBV11-2 - CASSLDPWETQYF TGTGCCAGCAGCTTAGATCCCTGGGAGACCCAGTACTTC
- TRBJ1-1 TRBV7-2 - CASSDRAGMNTEAFF TGTGCCAGCAGCGACAGAGCGGGAATGAACACTGAAGCTTTCTTT
- TRBJ2-7 TRBV5-4 - CASSSFFEEGNEQYF TGTGCCAGCAGCTCTTTTTTTGAGGAGGGCAACGAGCAGTACTTC
TRBD1 TRBJ2-7 TRBV11-2 - CASSLFGRDRDEQYF TGTGCCAGCAGCTTATTCGGCCGGGACAGGGACGAGCAGTACTTC
- TRBJ2-7 TRBV7-2 - CASSLVWGTPYEQYF TGTGCCAGCAGCTTAGTCTGGGGGACCCCCTACGAGCAGTACTTC
- TRBJ2-7 TRBV25-1 - CASSDILVYEQYF TGTGCCAGCAGTGATATCTTAGTCTACGAGCAGTACTTC
- TRBJ1-4 TRBV28 few CASSADGDANEKLFF TGTGCCAGCAGTGCGGACGGCGACGCTAATGAAAAACTGTTTTTT
- TRBJ2-7 TRBV4-3 many CASSQDSGTYEQYF TGCGCCAGCAGCCAAGATAGTGGAACCTACGAGCAGTACTTC
TRBD1 TRBJ1-5 TRBV27 - CASSQGASGNQPQHF TGTGCCAGCAGTCAGGGGGCGAGTGGCAATCAGCCCCAGCATTTT
TRBD2 TRBJ2-1 TRBV6-4 - CASSQLAGADNEQFF TGTGCCAGCAGTCAACTAGCGGGAGCTGACAATGAGCAGTTCTTC
- TRBJ1-2 TRBV28 - CASSPWSGNLDGYTF TGTGCCAGCAGTCCCTGGTCTGGGAATCTTGATGGCTACACCTTC
- TRBJ2-7 TRBV27 once CASSLIAGDISYEQYF TGTGCCAGCAGTTTAATCGCAGGGGACATTTCCTACGAGCAGTACTTC
- TRBJ1-2 TRBV5-4 - CASSRQFNYGYTF TGTGCCAGCAGCCGACAGTTTAACTATGGCTACACCTTC
TRBD1 TRBJ1-2 TRBV9 - CASSLGTGYGYTF TGTGCCAGCAGCCTCGGGACAGGGTATGGCTACACCTTC
TRBD1 TRBJ2-2 TRBV27 - CASSLGTGSLPTGELFF TGTGCCAGCAGTTTAGGGACAGGGTCCCTTCCGACCGGGGAGCTGTTTTTT
TRBD2 TRBJ2-1 TRBV10-3 - CAIKPGGLQYNEQFF TGTGCCATCAAACCGGGGGGACTCCAATACAATGAGCAGTTCTTC
- TRBJ1-1 TRBV6-1 - CASTEGERSEAFF TGTGCCAGCACGGAGGGCGAACGGAGTGAAGCTTTCTTT
TRBD1 TRBJ2-3 TRBV7-6 - CASSLPKSEQGITDTQYF TGTGCCAGCAGCTTGCCCAAATCCGAACAGGGGATAACAGATACGCAGTATTTT
- TRBJ2-7 TRBV6-6 - CASSYAGSTYEQYF TGTGCCAGCAGTTACGCAGGGTCAACCTACGAGCAGTACTTC
TRBD1 TRBJ2-4 TRBV30 - CAWAGTGGIVDIQYF TGTGCCTGGGCTGGGACAGGGGGTATTGTGGACATTCAGTACTTC
TRBD1 TRBJ1-1 TRBV4-3 - CASSQGRDSNTEAFF TGCGCCAGCAGCCAAGGACGGGACAGTAACACTGAAGCTTTCTTT